This TCR beta chain was recorded in a study of T-cell reconstitution after alpha-beta-depleted transplantation in children. The study's findings and limits: About two months after transplant, alpha-beta T cells reportedly came from several hundred expanded graft clones. T cells produced anew were the main source of T-cell counts and diversity one year after transplant. It was surviving recipient T cells and thymic progenitors that gave some patients high TCRbeta diversity at day 60.

TCRbeta library construction was performed incorporating unique molecular identifiers. MiXCR, applied by TCRdb to the PCR reads, yields one record per CDR3 protein. The sample includes about 980,000 distinct CDR3 sequences, roughly 31% seen only once; the top ten take over 25%. A note on this clonotype: Its antigen is still unknown.

Germline CDR1 reads SGHRS; CDR2 reads YFSETQ. Trimming stripped 0 bases from V and 4 bases from J, with 16 bases between. The CDR3 length is 16 residues. Sequenced here: PBMCs, mostly from graft donor cells, sampled 360 days after TCRalphabeta/CD19-depleted stem cell transplant. The clonotype comes from a boy in the first two years of life who had a stem cell transplant for SCID, so the T cells may come from the graft donor. The gene calls are TRBV5-1 and TRBJ2-5; the D gene could be TRBD1 or TRBD2 (5 bases each). The CDR3 DNA sequence: TGCGCCAGCAGCTTGGGTAGAGGGACGCGGCGAGAGACCCAGTACTTC. This sequence encodes CASSLGRGTRRETQYF.